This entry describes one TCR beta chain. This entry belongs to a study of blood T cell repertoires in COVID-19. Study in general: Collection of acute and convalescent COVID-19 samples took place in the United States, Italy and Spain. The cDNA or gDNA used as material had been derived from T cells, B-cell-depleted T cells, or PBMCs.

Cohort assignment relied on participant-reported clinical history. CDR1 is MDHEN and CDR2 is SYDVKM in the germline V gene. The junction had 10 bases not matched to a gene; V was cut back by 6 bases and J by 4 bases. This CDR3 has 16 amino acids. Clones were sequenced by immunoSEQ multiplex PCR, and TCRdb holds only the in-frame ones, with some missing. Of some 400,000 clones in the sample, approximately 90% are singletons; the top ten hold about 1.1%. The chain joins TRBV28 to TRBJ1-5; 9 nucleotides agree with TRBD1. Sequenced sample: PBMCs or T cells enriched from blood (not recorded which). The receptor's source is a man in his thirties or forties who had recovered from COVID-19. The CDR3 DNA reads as TGTGCCAGCAGGCCACCGGGACAGGGCAGTAATCAGCCCCAGCATTTT. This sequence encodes CASRPPGQGSNQPQHF.